This T cell receptor (beta chain) was sequenced during a study of CD8 T cells in Susac syndrome. Study conclusions and caveats: The TCR sequencing and HLA analysis in the study involved a relatively small number of individuals, as the study acknowledged.

Sequencing of TCR beta was performed on blood CD8+ and CD4+ T cells. Negative isolation yielded the CD8+ and CD4+ T cells, while FACS enriched the TEMRA cells. The RNA, about 0.45 to 1 ug, was put through reverse transcription using random hexamers. By means of immunoSEQ multiplex PCR, TCR beta CDR3 spanning 54 Vbeta and 13 Jbeta underwent amplification. MiXCR was run by TCRdb on the immunoSEQ multiplex PCR reads, yielding one entry per CDR3 protein. Among around 77,000 distinct CDR3 sequences listed, approximately 96% were seen once. Note on this clonotype: The target antigen is unknown.

Deletions cut 5 bases from V and 2 bases from J, with 15 bases between. Germline V gene lookup returns CDR1 LGHDT and CDR2 YNNKEL (reference sequence). This CDR3 spans 15 amino acids. What was sequenced was CD4+ T cells from PBMCs. V usage is TRBV3-1 and J usage is TRBJ2-5; a weak D match, TRBD1 (6 bases). The TCR comes from a human donor with multiple sclerosis. The CDR3: CASSDAQGPQETQYF. The DNA for the CDR3 is TGTGCCAGCAGCGACGCCCAGGGGCCGCAAGAGACCCAGTACTTC.